The 20 T cell receptor beta chains in this list originate from one sample, sequenced in a study of control samples from healthy donors and cancer patients. TCRdb's table, derived via immunoSEQ multiplex PCR, lists solely in-frame clones and lacks some. The sample holds about 110,000 clones; approximately 87% are singletons and the top ten take around 4%. Sequencing input: PBMCs. The receptors shown here come from a woman aged 55-75 years with lung cancer.

This rearrangement joins TRBV27 to TRBJ2-1; 13 bases align to TRBD2. Germline V CDR1 and CDR2: MNHEY, SMNVEV (reference sequence). The CDR3 is 16 amino acids. Trimming cost V 6 bases and J 5 bases; bases outside gene matches: 7. CDR3 residues: CASRLRTSGGHNEQFF. In DNA form, the CDR3 reads TGTGCCAGCAGGTTACGGACTAGCGGGGGACACAATGAGCAGTTCTTC.

This chain's CDR3 is CASSQGQGTEAFF. The CDR3 DNA is TGTGCCAGCAGTCAAGGACAGGGCACTGAAGCTTTCTTT. V and J are TRBV7-3 and TRBJ1-1; the match to TRBD1 covers 8 bases. Germline V gives CDR1 SGHTA, CDR2 FQGTGA. This CDR3 is built from 13 residues. Trimming took 6 bases from V and 4 from J; bases not matched to a gene: 4.

V is TRBV7-2 and J is TRBJ1-4; no reliable D call. The CDR3 spans 15 residues. CDR1 is SGHTA, CDR2 FQGNSA, per germline. The germline V and J ends were trimmed by 2 bases and 4 bases, with 11 bases remaining between them. CDR3 residues: CASSLRLGVNEKLFF. The CDR3 region has the DNA TGTGCCAGCAGCTTACGTTTGGGAGTTAATGAAAAACTGTTTTTT. The whole variable domain, filled in from reference TRBV7-2 and TRBJ1-4, reads GAGVSQSPSNKVTEKGKDVELRCDPISGHTALYWYRQSLGQGLEFLIYFQGNSAPDKSGLPSDRFSAERTGGSVSTLTIQRTQQEDSAVYLCASSLRLGVNEKLFFGSGTQLSVL.

The chain has TRBV5-4 and TRBJ2-2, with 8 bases lining up with TRBD1. The CDR3 is 14 residues long. The V and J ends lost 10 bases and 4 bases, in that order; junction bases with no gene match: 9. CDR1 and CDR2 from the germline V gene are SGHNT and YYREEE (reference sequence). This CDR3 reads CASERTGSTGELFF. In DNA form, the CDR3 reads TGTGCCTCCGAGAGGACAGGGAGCACCGGGGAGCTGTTTTTT.

The chain employs TRBV6-5 and TRBJ1-2; D perhaps matches TRBD1 (5 bases). Germline loops: CDR1 MNHEY, CDR2 SVGAGI. CDR3 length equals 13 residues. Trimming took off 8 bases at V and 6 bases at J, with 16 bases between the two ends. CDR3 region: CASATGEDHGYTF. The DNA for the CDR3 is TGTGCCAGCGCGACGGGGGAGGATCATGGCTACACCTTC.

This clone has a handful of counts. The rearrangement joins TRBV2 to TRBJ1-5; D is unresolved. Germline CDR1 SNHLY, CDR2 FYNNEI. The V gene lost 4 bases and the J gene lost 8 bases, with 6 bases spanning the gap. CDR3 length: 11 amino acids. In DNA form, the CDR3 reads TGTGCCAGCAGTGTGTCGGAGCCCCAGCATTTT. Encoded protein: CASSVSEPQHF.

The chain carries TRBV9 and TRBJ2-7, with 8 positions matching TRBD2. The germline V gene encodes CDR1 SGDLS and CDR2 YYNGEE. CDR3 length: 15 residues. The V gene end was trimmed by 2 bases and the J gene end by 0 bases; junction bases not matched to a gene: 4. CDR3 in amino acids: CASSVSGAGSYEQYF. The CDR3 coding sequence is TGTGCCAGCAGCGTTAGCGGGGCCGGCTCCTACGAGCAGTACTTC.

This clone was detected only a few times. The rearrangement joins TRBV11-3 to TRBJ2-7, with D hard to call. Germline V gives CDR1 SGHNT, CDR2 YENEEA. V was cut by 5 bases and J by 0 bases, with 8 bases left in between. CDR3 length equals 13 residues. CDR3 DNA sequence: TGTGCCAGCAGCACGCGCAGCTCCTACGAGCAGTACTTC. This encodes CASSTRSSYEQYF.

The rearrangement links TRBV7-3 to TRBJ2-7; TRBD1 agrees at 7 bases. CDR3 length equals 13 residues. V shed 2 bases, J shed 8 bases, and the junction held 6 bases outside the gene matches. Germline values: CDR1 SGHTA, CDR2 FQGTGA. In DNA, the CDR3 is TGTGCCAGCAGCTTAGGAACAGGGGACAAGCAGTACTTC. It specifies CASSLGTGDKQYF.

V is TRBV27 and J is TRBJ2-7; a weak D match, TRBD1 (6 bases). Germline V gene lookup returns CDR1 MNHEY and CDR2 SMNVEV (reference sequence). This CDR3 spans 14 amino acids. The ends were cut back, 5 bases at V and 0 bases at J, with 11 bases in the middle. CDR3 nucleotides: TGTGCCAGCAGTCCCACAGGGCTCTCCTACGAGCAGTACTTC. Translation: CASSPTGLSYEQYF.

CDR3 sequence: CASSSGQGPTLNPEAFF. The CDR3 DNA is TGCGCCAGCAGCTCTGGACAGGGGCCGACGCTTAATCCTGAAGCTTTCTTT. The V and J genes are TRBV5-1 and TRBJ1-1, with TRBD1 matching over 9 bases. The CDR3 is 17 residues long. In germline, CDR1 is SGHRS, CDR2 YFSETQ. J was trimmed by 6 bases and V by 3 bases; bases with no gene match: 15.

This clone was seen just once. DNA of the CDR3: TGTGCCAGCAGCCAGCTCGGAAATGAGCAGTTCTTC. This codes for CASSQLGNEQFF. The chain has TRBV3-1 (or the pseudogene TRBV3-2) and TRBJ2-1, with no clear D. Looked up from germline, CDR1 is LGHDT and CDR2 is YNNKEL (reference sequence). V was clipped by 3 bases and J by 7 bases, with 7 bases between them. This CDR3 region has 12 residues.

The chain uses TRBV5-1 and TRBJ1-4; TRBD1 aligns across 7 bases. Trimming removed 3 bases from V and 7 bases from J; junction bases left unmatched: 6. The CDR3 totals 14 residues. Germline V gives CDR1 SGHRS, CDR2 YFSETQ. CDR3 protein: CASSSRGDSEKLFF. CDR3 nucleotides: TGCGCCAGCAGCTCCCGAGGGGACAGTGAAAAACTGTTTTTT. Full variable domain (remainder filled in from reference TRBV5-1 and TRBJ1-4): KAGVTQTPRYLIKTRGQQVTLSCSPISGHRSVSWYQQTPGQGLQFLFEYFSETQRNKGNFPGRFSGRQFSNSRSEMNVSTLELGDSALYLCASSSRGDSEKLFFGSGTQLSVL.

In DNA, the CDR3 is TGTGCCAGCTCACCATCCGGGACAGGGGACTTTAACTATGGCTACACCTTC. It specifies CASSPSGTGDFNYGYTF. The chain carries TRBV18 and TRBJ1-2, with 10 bases matching TRBD1. CDR3 length: 17 residues. V dropped 2 bases and J dropped 1; count of bases not matched to a gene: 7. Germline V gene data show CDR1 as KGHSH and CDR2 as LQKENI.

The rearrangement uses TRBV6-2 or TRBV6-3 and TRBJ2-7, with D possibly being TRBD2 (6 bases). The CDR3 extends over 15 amino acids. The V gene's germline CDR1 is MNHEY and CDR2 SVGEGT. V dropped 5 bases and J dropped 5 bases, with 19 bases sitting between them. The CDR3 DNA reads as TGTGCCAGCAGTGACACCTCCGGGACTGGAAACGAGCAGTACTTC. Its protein product is CASSDTSGTGNEQYF.

The rearrangement links TRBV6-1 to TRBJ2-5, with D uncertain. This CDR3 has 13 amino acids. The germline V gene has CDR1 MNHNS and CDR2 SASEGT. Deletions cut 3 bases from V and 2 bases from J, with 7 bases between. This chain's CDR3 is CASSESGQETQYF. DNA for the CDR3: TGTGCCAGCAGTGAGTCGGGTCAAGAGACCCAGTACTTC.

The V call is TRBV7-6, the J call TRBJ1-6; TRBD1 matches at 7 bases. J lost 5 bases, V lost 4 bases, and 2 bases had no gene match. Germline CDR1 SGHVS, CDR2 FNYEAQ. This CDR3 contains 14 residues. The CDR3 DNA follows: TGTGCCAGCAGCTCCGGGACAGATAATTCACCCCTCCACTTT. Amino acid sequence: CASSSGTDNSPLHF.

V usage is TRBV9 and J usage is TRBJ1-5; tentative D call: TRBD1 (5 bases). The CDR3 contains 19 residues. V was clipped by 3 bases and J by 0 bases, with 22 bases between them. The germline CDR1 and CDR2 sequences are SGDLS and YYNGEE. The CDR3 loop reads CASSGSGNDLGYSNQPQHF. DNA for the CDR3: TGTGCCAGCAGCGGCTCAGGGAATGACCTGGGCTATAGCAATCAGCCCCAGCATTTT.

The chain recombines TRBV29-1 with TRBJ2-1; D gene ambiguous. V was clipped by 7 bases and J by 4 bases, with 17 bases between them. The germline gives CDR1 SQVTM, CDR2 ANQGSEA. CDR3 length: 14 residues. This CDR3 is CSARPQASYNEQFF. CDR3 sequence (DNA): TGCAGCGCCCGTCCCCAAGCATCGTACAATGAGCAGTTCTTC.

The chain has TRBV9 and TRBJ2-1; 7 bases line up with TRBD2. The CDR3 is 16 amino acids. J lost 7 bases, V lost 4 bases, and 14 bases had no gene match. Germline lookup yields CDR1 SGDLS and CDR2 YYNGEE. The CDR3 sequence: CASSSQAGLAVNEQFF. The CDR3 DNA sequence: TGTGCCAGCAGCTCACAAGCGGGACTGGCGGTAAATGAGCAGTTCTTC.